Following are 27 T cell receptor beta chains from one sample sequenced in a study of read filtering for tumor transcriptome and immune sequencing. Molecular barcoded adaptors covering alpha/delta and beta/gamma chains were used on around 400 ng RNA. A single record per CDR3 protein comes from TCRdb applying MiXCR to the reads. The repertoire consists of some 130,000 distinct CDR3 sequences, with roughly 13% occurring once and the leading ten covering approximately 11%. Input material: a population of CD138-negative cells sorted from bone marrow. The receptors here all came from a donor at least 40 years old with multiple myeloma.

The chain links TRBV7-8 to TRBJ2-1, with a possible D match to TRBD2 (6 bases). Germline assignment: CDR1 SGHVS and CDR2 FQNEAQ. Trimming left V 5 bases short and J 4 bases short, with 15 bases between. CDR3 length equals 15 residues. The CDR3 sequence is CASSHNSGAYNEQFF. CDR3 nucleotides: TGTGCCAGCAGCCACAATAGCGGAGCTTACAATGAGCAGTTCTTC.

In this sample, this clonotype turned up many times. The gene calls are TRBV7-9 and TRBJ2-1; 11 nucleotides line up with TRBD1. V lost 5 bases and J lost 9; bases outside the gene matches: 6. Germline assignment: CDR1 SEHNR and CDR2 FQNEAQ (reference sequence). There are 14 residues in the CDR3. CDR3 region: CASSHGTGGTEQFF. In DNA, the CDR3 is TGTGCCAGCAGCCATGGGACAGGGGGTACTGAGCAGTTCTTC.

This clonotype was found many times. V usage is TRBV29-1 and J usage is TRBJ2-2, with TRBD1 matching over 9 bases. Losses at the gene ends were 7 bases for V and 4 bases for J; bases not matched to a gene: 10. The CDR3 has 15 residues. Germline assignment: CDR1 SQVTM and CDR2 ANQGSEA. CDR3: CSGGSRDRATGELFF. CDR3 nucleotides: TGCAGCGGAGGAAGCCGGGACAGGGCCACCGGGGAGCTGTTTTTT.

The table lists this clonotype with many counts. V is TRBV27 and J is TRBJ2-7, with 7 bases that match TRBD2. V dropped 5 bases and J dropped 0; count of bases not matched to a gene: 7. This CDR3 has 15 amino acids. CDR1 and CDR2 (germline): MNHEY, SMNVEV (reference sequence). CDR3 in amino acids: CASSPSGMSSYEQYF. The CDR3 DNA sequence: TGTGCCAGCAGTCCCAGCGGGATGAGCTCCTACGAGCAGTACTTC.

Note on this clonotype: Relative to the germline gene, one junction end is altered; a read error may explain this. The V and J genes are TRBV7-2 and TRBJ1-3; TRBD1 agrees at 11 bases. CDR1 and CDR2 from the germline V gene are SGHTA and FQGNSA. This CDR3 spans 13 amino acids. The CDR3 protein is CATGQGAGNAIYF. CDR3 nucleotide sequence: TGTGCCACCGGACAGGGGGCCGGAAACGCCATATATTTT.

The sample holds a few counts of this clonotype. A much larger clonotype is one base distant, so this may be a read error. The chain carries TRBV20-1 and TRBJ1-1, with TRBD1 matching 7 bases. Germline lookup yields CDR1 DFQATT and CDR2 SNEGSKA (reference sequence). The V and J ends lost 3 bases and 8 bases, in that order; junction bases with no gene match: 6. The CDR3 has 12 amino acids. CDR3 loop: CSASFRGGEAFF. The CDR3 nucleotides read TGCAGTGCTAGTTTCAGGGGGGGAGAAGCTTTCTTT.

This clonotype has only one observation. A single base separates this from a much larger clone, so it may be a read error. The chain employs TRBV20-1 and TRBJ2-5; 9 bases are a match to TRBD2. V was clipped by 5 bases and J by 7 bases; unmatched bases: 8. This CDR3 has 13 amino acids. CDR1 and CDR2 (germline): DFQATT, SNEGSKA (reference sequence). CDR3 sequence (DNA): TGCAGTGCTGATAGCGGGAGCTCCGTGACCCAGTACTTC. As protein: CSADSGSSVTQYF.

This clonotype showed up many times. The chain is built from TRBV5-1 and TRBJ2-3; the D gene is possibly TRBD2 (5 bases). Trimming removed 0 bases from V and 2 bases from J, with 10 bases in between. The CDR3 spans 15 residues. Germline V lookup: CDR1 SGHRS, CDR2 YFSETQ. CDR3 sequence (DNA): TGCGCCAGCAGCTTGGCCGGCGGGCCCACAGATACGCAGTATTTT. Amino acids: CASSLAGGPTDTQYF.

This clonotype was counted many times. CDR3 sequence (DNA): TGTGCCAGCAGCCCTAGCGGGAGGTTGGCAGATACGCAGTATTTT. It specifies CASSPSGRLADTQYF. The chain has TRBV3-1 and TRBJ2-3, with TRBD2 matching 11 bases. The V and J ends lost 4 bases and 4 bases, in that order; junction bases with no gene match: 4. The germline gives CDR1 LGHDT, CDR2 YNNKEL (reference sequence). The CDR3 contains 15 residues.

This clonotype was detected many times. The chain is built from TRBV5-1 and TRBJ2-1; no clear D. With 7 bases removed from V and 10 bases from J, the gap between germline ends came to 21 bases. CDR1 SGHRS and CDR2 YFSETQ come from the germline V gene. The CDR3 runs 14 residues. The CDR3 DNA reads as TGCGCCAGCGCGTGGTCCCCCACCGATGCAGAGCAGTTCTTC. This encodes CASAWSPTDAEQFF.

At least ten counts were recorded for this clonotype. The V gene is TRBV29-1, the J gene TRBJ2-4, with D possibly being TRBD1 (5 bases). Trimming removed 4 bases from V and 4 bases from J, with 8 bases in between. Germline assignment: CDR1 SQVTM and CDR2 ANQGSEA. This CDR3 region has 12 residues. CDR3 DNA sequence: TGCAGCGTTGGCACAGGAAAAAACATTCAGTACTTC. Protein: CSVGTGKNIQYF.

There are many counts of this clonotype. The rearrangement links TRBV7-8 to TRBJ2-7, with D possibly called TRBD1 or TRBD2 (5 bases each). The germline gives CDR1 SGHVS, CDR2 FQNEAQ. The CDR3 extends over 14 amino acids. Trimming removed 5 bases at V and 2 bases at J, with 13 bases between. The CDR3 sequence is CASSPFGTAYEQYF. In nucleotides, the CDR3 is TGTGCCAGCAGCCCCTTCGGGACCGCCTACGAGCAGTACTTC.

This clonotype was seen many times. This chain connects TRBV6-1 to TRBJ2-3, with 15 bases aligning to TRBD2. V was clipped by 10 bases and J by 5 bases; unmatched bases: 7. Germline CDR1 reads MNHNS; CDR2 reads SASEGT. The CDR3 spans 15 residues. CDR3 residues: CATLGTSGRKDTQYF. CDR3 DNA: TGTGCCACCCTTGGGACTAGCGGGAGGAAAGATACGCAGTATTTT.

The table lists this clonotype with many counts. The junction departs from the called germline gene at one end, perhaps through a read error. The chain employs TRBV4-1 and TRBJ2-3; D is perhaps TRBD2 (6 bases). Germline V gene sequence: CDR1 MGHRA, CDR2 YSYEKL. The CDR3 loop spans 14 amino acids. The DNA of the CDR3 is TGTGCCAGCAGCAGGATAGGAGGGACAGATACGCAGTATTTT. This codes for CASSRIGGTDTQYF.

This sequence joins TRBV20-1 and TRBJ2-1, with D possibly being TRBD1 (6 bases). Trimming pared 5 bases from V and 5 bases from J, leaving 22 bases between. The CDR3 runs 16 residues. Per germline, CDR1 DFQATT and CDR2 SNEGSKA (reference sequence). The CDR3 is CSAGGRGAGVHNEQFF. Here the CDR3 DNA reads TGCAGTGCTGGAGGTCGCGGCGCAGGGGTCCACAATGAGCAGTTCTTC.

This clonotype was detected only once. The germline gene is not matched at one end of the junction; a read error may be the cause. This chain uses TRBV4-1 with TRBJ1-1; D is unclear. Germline-derived CDR1 and CDR2 are MGHRA and YSYEKL. The CDR3 is 14 residues long. CDR3 region: CASSQLMGNTEALF. The CDR3 coding sequence is TGCGCCAGCAGCCAGCTCATGGGTAACACTGAAGCTCTCTTT.

At least ten counts were recorded for this clonotype. The V call is TRBV6-5, the J call TRBJ1-1; D ambiguous. The germline V gene has CDR1 MNHEY and CDR2 SVGAGI. With 4 bases removed from V and 3 bases from J, the gap between germline ends came to 15 bases. The CDR3 consists of 15 residues. The CDR3 DNA reads TGTGCCAGCAGTTCTACGCTAGCGGTTGACACTGAAGCTTTCTTT. Residues: CASSSTLAVDTEAFF.

This clonotype has more than one count but fewer than ten. Since a much larger clone is just one base distant, this may be a read error. V and J are TRBV7-9 and TRBJ2-1; 13 nucleotides match TRBD2. Germline assignment: CDR1 SEHNR and CDR2 FQNEAQ (reference sequence). The CDR3 spans 18 residues. This chain's CDR3 is CASSPTSGGAVSYNELFF. In DNA, the CDR3 is TGTGCCAGCAGCCCAACTAGCGGGGGGGCCGTTTCCTACAATGAGCTGTTCTTC.

Remarks on this clonotype: One base away lies a much larger clone, so this may be a sequencing read error. The CDR3 does not close with the conserved phenylalanine or tryptophan, likely indicating a read error. This CDR3 reads CASSSNRDFYEQYL. The CDR3 coding sequence is TGTGCCAGCAGTTCAAACAGGGATTTCTACGAGCAGTACCTC. V and J are TRBV6-2 or TRBV6-3 and TRBJ2-7, with D perhaps matching TRBD1 (6 bases). The germline V gene has CDR1 MNHEY and CDR2 SVGEGT. Trimming took 4 bases from V and 3 from J, leaving 13 bases between them. The CDR3 extends over 14 amino acids.

Concerning this clonotype: This may be a read error: a much more frequent sequence differs by one nucleotide. V usage is TRBV3-1 and J usage is TRBJ2-3, with 8 bases identical to TRBD1. The CDR3 sequence is 16 residues long. Germline V gene lookup returns CDR1 LGHDT and CDR2 YNNKEL (reference sequence). With V trimmed by 4 bases and J by 1 base, 7 bases remained unmatched. As DNA, the CDR3 is TGTGCCAGCAGCCTAACAGGGGGAAGGGGCACAGATACGCAGTATTTT. Translated, it gives CASSLTGGRGTDTQYF.

This clonotype was detected ten times or more. The rearrangement uses TRBV5-1 and TRBJ2-1; tentatively, D is TRBD2 (6 bases). The germline V gene has CDR1 SGHRS and CDR2 YFSETQ. V lost 4 bases and J 5 bases, leaving 10 bases between the germline ends. The CDR3 sequence is 13 residues long. CDR3 sequence: CASSPSADNEQFF. The CDR3 DNA is TGCGCCAGCAGCCCTAGCGCCGACAATGAGCAGTTCTTC.

This clonotype came up many times. The chain carries TRBV6-1 and TRBJ1-1; D is unresolved. Germline assignment: CDR1 MNHNS and CDR2 SASEGT. CDR3 length equals 13 residues. The germline V and J ends were trimmed by 1 base and 4 bases, with 7 bases remaining between them. The CDR3 is CASSEGWATEAFF. CDR3 bases: TGTGCCAGCAGTGAAGGGTGGGCCACTGAAGCTTTCTTT.

The chain joins TRBV7-9 to TRBJ2-2; D perhaps matches TRBD2 (6 bases). Germline V gene sequence: CDR1 SEHNR, CDR2 FQNEAQ (reference sequence). CDR3 length equals 16 residues. V lost 5 bases and J 3 bases, leaving 16 bases between the germline ends. In DNA, the CDR3 is TGTGCCAGCAGCAAAAGGCGGGATTGGGACACCGGGGAGCTGTTTTTT. Its protein product is CASSKRRDWDTGELFF. Drawing the rest from reference TRBV7-9 and TRBJ2-2, the complete variable domain is DTGVSQNPRHKITKRGQNVTFRCDPISEHNRLYWYRQTLGQGPEFLTYFQNEAQLEKSRLLSDRFSAERPKGSFSTLEIQRTEQGDSAMYLCASSKRRDWDTGELFFGEGSRLTVL.

This clonotype came up many times. CDR3 amino acids: CASSLALSSTDTQYF. CDR3 nucleotide sequence: TGTGCCAGCAGCCTAGCGCTTTCTAGCACAGATACGCAGTATTTT. V usage is TRBV5-4 and J usage is TRBJ2-3; D might be TRBD2 (6 bases). Germline lookup yields CDR1 SGHNT and CDR2 YYREEE (reference sequence). The CDR3 loop spans 15 amino acids. V gave up 4 bases and J gave up 0 bases, with 12 bases separating them.

This clonotype showed up many times. The chain recombines TRBV28 with TRBJ2-3; TRBD2 matches 10 bases. This CDR3 has 15 residues. V dropped 9 bases and J dropped 4; count of bases not matched to a gene: 10. The germline CDR1 and CDR2 sequences are MDHEN and SYDVKM. CDR3 bases: TGTGCCAGTCGGACTAGCGGTGACGGGGCAGATACGCAGTATTTT. Protein sequence: CASRTSGDGADTQYF.

Worth noting for this clonotype: The junction shows a germline mismatch at one end, possibly a read error. The CDR3 region is CASSLPSRMNTEAYF. CDR3 nucleotide sequence: TGTGCCAGTAGTCTCCCATCACGAATGAACACTGAAGCTTACTTT. The V and J genes are TRBV19 and TRBJ1-1, with unresolved D. This CDR3 has 15 amino acids. Germline V lookup: CDR1 LNHDA, CDR2 SQIVND (reference sequence).

This clonotype came up many times. The chain has TRBV29-1 and TRBJ1-1, with D unclear. The CDR3 sequence is 10 residues long. V lost 6 bases, J lost 11 bases, and 13 bases lay in between. Germline CDR1 and CDR2: SQVTM and ANQGSEA. The CDR3 DNA reads TGCAGCGTGGACGAGACCGGGGCTTTCTTT. This translates into CSVDETGAFF.